The 23 T cell receptor beta chains reported below all come from one sample, sequenced in a study of blood T cell repertoires in COVID-19. Clones were read by immunoSEQ multiplex PCR, and TCRdb kept only the in-frame ones, dropping some. The sample yields around 360,000 clones, less than 90% seen once. The sample taken for sequencing was PBMCs or T cells enriched from blood (not recorded which). These receptors were obtained from a woman aged 25 to 39 who had recovered from COVID-19.

This rearrangement joins TRBV5-4 to TRBJ2-1; TRBD2 matches at 7 bases. V lost 4 bases and J lost 3; bases outside the gene matches: 10. Germline assignment: CDR1 SGHNT and CDR2 YYREEE (reference sequence). This CDR3 region has 16 residues. The CDR3 is CASSQRLAESYNEQFF. The CDR3 nucleotides read TGTGCCAGCAGCCAAAGACTAGCAGAAAGCTACAATGAGCAGTTCTTC. Combining the CDR3 with reference TRBV5-4 and TRBJ2-1 gives the whole variable domain ETGVTQSPTHLIKTRGQQVTLRCSSQSGHNTVSWYQQALGQGPQFIFQYYREEENGRGNFPPRFSGLQFPNYSSELNVNALELDDSALYLCASSQRLAESYNEQFFGPGTRLTVL.

This chain connects TRBV7-2 to TRBJ2-2; D not certain. Per the germline V gene, CDR1 is SGHTA and CDR2 is FQGNSA. CDR3 length: 17 amino acids. The V and J ends lost 7 bases and 0 bases respectively, with 18 bases between them. CDR3 coding DNA: TGTGCCAGCACCAATTATCCGGTACTAACGAACACCGGGGAGCTGTTTTTT. Translating gives CASTNYPVLTNTGELFF. The full variable domain, completed using reference TRBV7-2 and TRBJ2-2, is GAGVSQSPSNKVTEKGKDVELRCDPISGHTALYWYRQSLGQGLEFLIYFQGNSAPDKSGLPSDRFSAERTGGSVSTLTIQRTQQEDSAVYLCASTNYPVLTNTGELFFGEGSRLTVL.

This clone came up a few times. The chain uses TRBV4-1 and TRBJ1-2; D gene ambiguous. CDR1 is MGHRA, CDR2 YSYEKL, per germline. Trimming shortened V by 0 bases and J by 10 bases, and 18 bases separated the two germline ends. This CDR3 spans 15 amino acids. For the CDR3, the DNA is TGCGCCAGCAGCCAAGATCGGTCAGGCGGGCAGGTCTACACCTTC. This translates into CASSQDRSGGQVYTF.

A single count supports this clone. CDR3 in amino acids: CASSQGFTEAFF. CDR3 nucleotides: TGTGCCAGCAGCCAGGGGTTCACTGAAGCTTTCTTT. The chain combines TRBV5-6 with TRBJ1-1; the D gene is possibly TRBD1 (6 bases). From germline, CDR1 is SGHDT and CDR2 YYEEEE. CDR3 length: 12 amino acids. Deletions cut 4 bases from V and 4 bases from J, with 8 bases between.

The chain uses TRBV7-9 and TRBJ2-7, with TRBD1 as a possible D gene (5 bases). Germline CDR1 reads SEHNR; CDR2 reads FQNEAQ (reference sequence). Trimming left V 1 base short and J 5 bases short, with 12 bases between. This CDR3 contains 14 residues. CDR3 sequence reads: CASSLGGASNEQYF. CDR3 sequence (DNA): TGTGCCAGCAGCTTAGGGGGCGCGAGTAACGAGCAGTACTTC.

This chain joins TRBV2 and TRBJ1-4, with 9 bases matching TRBD1. The CDR3 spans 16 residues. The V and J ends lost 4 bases and 6 bases, in that order; junction bases with no gene match: 9. CDR1 SNHLY and CDR2 FYNNEI come from the germline V gene. The CDR3 DNA reads TGTGCCAGCAGTGTGGGACAGGGTTCATCGTATGAAAAACTGTTTTTT. Translating gives CASSVGQGSSYEKLFF.

This rearrangement joins TRBV6-5 to TRBJ1-2; D not resolved. Germline assignment: CDR1 MNHEY and CDR2 SVGAGI. The CDR3 contains 16 residues. Between the trimmed V and J ends, which lost 0 bases and 1 base, there was a span of 12 bases. CDR3 in amino acids: CASSYSGTMHNYGYTF. The CDR3, as DNA: TGTGCCAGCAGTTACTCGGGCACGATGCATAACTATGGCTACACCTTC.

This clone was detected only once. V usage is TRBV9 and J usage is TRBJ1-2; possibly TRBD1 for D (5 bases). The germline gives CDR1 SGDLS, CDR2 YYNGEE. V lost 4 bases and J lost 6, with 19 bases in between. The CDR3 extends over 15 amino acids. The CDR3 reads CASSFRDSGADGYTF. DNA of the CDR3: TGTGCCAGCAGCTTCCGGGACTCTGGAGCAGATGGCTACACCTTC.

This rearrangement joins TRBV29-1 to TRBJ2-7, with 7 bases aligning to TRBD2. Per the germline V gene, CDR1 is SQVTM and CDR2 is ANQGSEA. V lost 3 bases to trimming and J lost 0 bases; unmatched junction nucleotides: 8. The CDR3 is 15 amino acids. CDR3 protein: CSVEREGRSSYEQYF. The CDR3 DNA follows: TGCAGCGTTGAGAGGGAGGGCAGGAGCTCCTACGAGCAGTACTTC.

The chain is built from TRBV9 and TRBJ2-1; 9 nucleotides align to TRBD2. The CDR3 has 16 residues. The germline gives CDR1 SGDLS, CDR2 YYNGEE. Unmatched junction bases numbered 9, after V lost 4 bases and J lost 4 bases. The chain's CDR3 is CASSPRTSVIYNEQFF. In nucleotides, the CDR3 is TGTGCCAGCAGCCCCCGGACTAGCGTGATATACAATGAGCAGTTCTTC. The variable domain in full, with the rest retrieved from reference TRBV9 and TRBJ2-1, is DSGVTQTPKHLITATGQRVTLRCSPRSGDLSVYWYQQSLDQGLQFLIQYYNGEERAKGNILERFSAQQFPDLHSELNLSSLELGDSALYFCASSPRTSVIYNEQFFGPGTRLTVL.

The J gene is TRBJ2-7, the V gene TRBV4-2; 16 nucleotides agree with TRBD2. The germline V gene encodes CDR1 LGHNA and CDR2 YNFKEQ. The CDR3 covers 20 residues. Trimming cost V 4 bases and J 1 base; bases outside gene matches: 13. The CDR3 spells CASSRQTTGLAGGKSYEQYF. Written as DNA, the CDR3 is TGTGCCAGCAGCCGACAGACCACGGGACTAGCGGGAGGGAAGTCCTACGAGCAGTACTTC.

This chain uses TRBV5-1 with TRBJ1-2; unclear D gene. The germline V and J ends were trimmed by 5 bases and 5 bases, with 10 bases remaining between them. The V gene's germline CDR1 is SGHRS and CDR2 YFSETQ. The CDR3 runs to 12 residues. The CDR3 nucleotides are TGCGCCAGCAGTGTAGGGAGATATGGCTACACCTTC. This encodes CASSVGRYGYTF.

The chain employs TRBV5-6 and TRBJ1-2, with a weak D call TRBD1 (5 bases). Germline V gene lookup returns CDR1 SGHDT and CDR2 YYEEEE. CDR3 length: 15 residues. Trimming left V 4 bases short and J 4 bases short, with 17 bases between. CDR3 residues: CASSPGDSVPYGYTF. CDR3 bases: TGTGCCAGCAGCCCTGGTGACAGTGTGCCCTATGGCTACACCTTC.

This chain links TRBV3-1 (or the pseudogene TRBV3-2) with TRBJ2-1; 11 bases align to TRBD2. The V and J ends lost 6 bases and 7 bases, in that order; junction bases with no gene match: 5. CDR3 length: 14 amino acids. Looked up from germline, CDR1 is LGHDT and CDR2 is YNNKEL (reference sequence). The CDR3 nucleotides read TGTGCCAGCAGTAGACTAGCGGGACGGAATGAGCAGTTCTTC. It translates to CASSRLAGRNEQFF.

The chain is built from TRBV5-8 and TRBJ1-2; perhaps TRBD1 as D (6 bases). CDR1 and CDR2 (germline): SGHTS, YDEGEE. V was trimmed by 4 bases and J by 2 bases, leaving 9 bases between them. The CDR3 is 13 residues long. CDR3 region: CASSRDTNYGYTF. The CDR3 coding sequence is TGTGCCAGCAGCCGGGACACGAACTATGGCTACACCTTC.

This rearrangement joins TRBV25-1 to TRBJ1-1; possibly TRBD1 for D (5 bases). Germline CDR1 is MGHDK and CDR2 is SYGVNS. V was cut by 4 bases and J by 1 base, with 7 bases left in between. The CDR3 runs to 13 residues. The CDR3 nucleotides are TGTGCCAGCAGTGTCGGGGGGAACACTGAAGCTTTCTTT. Its protein product is CASSVGGNTEAFF. The variable domain in full, completed from reference TRBV25-1 and TRBJ1-1, reads EADIYQTPRYLVIGTGKKITLECSQTMGHDKMYWYQQDPGMELHLIHYSYGVNSTEKGDLSSESTVSRIRTEHFPLTLESARPSHTSQYLCASSVGGNTEAFFGQGTRLTVV.

The CDR3 loop reads CASSLLAGGVVDTQYF. The CDR3, as DNA: TGTGCCAGCAGCTTACTAGCGGGAGGAGTAGTAGATACGCAGTATTTT. The rearrangement links TRBV7-6 to TRBJ2-3; 11 positions match TRBD2. With V trimmed by 2 bases and J by 5 bases, 6 bases remained unmatched. This CDR3 is built from 16 residues. Germline CDR1 reads SGHVS; CDR2 reads FNYEAQ.

V is TRBV5-1 and J is TRBJ2-3; 9 bases are a match to TRBD2. V lost 5 bases and J lost 0; bases outside the gene matches: 4. Germline CDR1 SGHRS, CDR2 YFSETQ. The CDR3 has 15 amino acids. The CDR3, as DNA: TGCGCCAGCAGACGGACTAGCGAGAGCACAGATACGCAGTATTTT. Protein: CASRRTSESTDTQYF.

As concerns this clone: Other DNA sequences from this sample encode an identical CDR3 as well. This sequence joins TRBV6-4 and TRBJ2-1, with 10 bases identical to TRBD2. The V gene end was trimmed by 3 bases and the J gene end by 4 bases; junction bases not matched to a gene: 3. Germline loops: CDR1 MRHNA, CDR2 SNTAGT. The CDR3 consists of 15 residues. This chain's CDR3 is CASSELAGGYNEQFF. Here the CDR3 DNA reads TGTGCCAGCAGTGAATTAGCGGGAGGTTACAATGAGCAGTTCTTC.

The chain recombines TRBV7-9 with TRBJ1-1; TRBD1 is a possible D gene (6 bases). CDR3 length: 15 residues. Trimming cost V 1 base and J 4 bases, with 13 bases left between them. The germline V gene encodes CDR1 SEHNR and CDR2 FQNEAQ (reference sequence). The CDR3 reads CASSLGAGESTEAFF. CDR3 nucleotide sequence: TGTGCCAGCAGCTTAGGTGCAGGGGAGTCCACTGAAGCTTTCTTT.

This clone has a handful of counts. V usage is TRBV28 and J usage is TRBJ2-7; tentatively, D is TRBD2 (5 bases). Trimming took 6 bases from V and 3 from J, leaving 18 bases between them. Germline V gives CDR1 MDHEN, CDR2 SYDVKM. The CDR3 is made up of 15 amino acids. This chain's CDR3 is CASRPSGYPSYEQYF. For the CDR3, the DNA is TGTGCCAGCAGACCGAGCGGTTACCCGAGCTACGAGCAGTACTTC.

This chain joins TRBV28 and TRBJ2-3, with D perhaps matching TRBD1 (6 bases). This CDR3 is 17 amino acids long. V was pared by 6 bases and J by 0 bases, with 19 bases between. The V gene's germline CDR1 is MDHEN and CDR2 SYDVKM. CDR3 bases: TGTGCCAGCAGCTCTTCCAGGGGCAGGGGCAGCACAGATACGCAGTATTTT. This encodes CASSSSRGRGSTDTQYF.

The rearrangement uses TRBV13 and TRBJ1-2; D gene ambiguous. V lost 0 bases and J 7 bases, leaving 15 bases between the germline ends. The CDR3 loop spans 15 amino acids. CDR1 is PRHDT, CDR2 FYEKMQ, per germline (reference sequence). The CDR3 here is CASSLGSALLAGYTF. CDR3 coding DNA: TGTGCCAGCAGCTTAGGTTCGGCCCTTTTAGCTGGCTACACCTTC.